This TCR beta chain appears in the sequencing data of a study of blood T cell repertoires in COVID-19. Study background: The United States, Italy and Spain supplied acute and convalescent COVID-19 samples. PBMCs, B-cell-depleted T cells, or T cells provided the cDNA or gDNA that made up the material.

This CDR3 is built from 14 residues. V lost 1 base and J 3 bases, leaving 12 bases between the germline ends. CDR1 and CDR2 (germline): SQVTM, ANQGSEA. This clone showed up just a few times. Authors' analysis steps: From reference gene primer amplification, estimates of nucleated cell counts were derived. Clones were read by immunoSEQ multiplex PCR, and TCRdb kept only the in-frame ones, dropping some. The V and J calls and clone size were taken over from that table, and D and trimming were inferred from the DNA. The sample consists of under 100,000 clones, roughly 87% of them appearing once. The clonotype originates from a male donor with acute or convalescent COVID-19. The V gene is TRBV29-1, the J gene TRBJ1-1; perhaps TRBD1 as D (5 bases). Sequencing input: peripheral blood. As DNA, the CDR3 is TGCAGCGTTGAAGCGGGACTGGGTGACACTGAAGCTTTCTTT. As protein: CSVEAGLGDTEAFF.